One sample yielded the 29 T cell receptor beta chains listed below, sequenced in a study of technical replicates of blood from a few donors (dated by TCRdb to 2017 to 2019). Receptors were amplified or captured by the immunoSEQ multiplex PCR assay. The immuneACCESS repertoire file appears here via TCRdb, limited to in-frame rearrangements. These files lack a portion of the clones; in checked studies, under half of the deficit traces to unresolved V genes, and the cause of the others is not known. Within this sample are 74,000 or so clones, with approximately 93% of them counted one time only. About 0.37% of the sample lies in the top ten. The specimen sequenced was T cells isolated from PBMCs. These receptors were collected from a human donor in good health.

The V gene is TRBV5-4, the J gene TRBJ2-5, with 7 bases matching TRBD2. The CDR3 runs 14 residues. Germline CDR1 SGHNT, CDR2 YYREEE (reference sequence). The ends lost 2 bases at V and 2 bases at J; junction bases unmatched: 3. The CDR3 sequence: CASSFPAGQETQYF. The CDR3 coding sequence is TGTGCCAGCAGCTTTCCAGCGGGACAAGAGACCCAGTACTTC.

This chain uses TRBV27 with TRBJ1-1, with a weak D call TRBD1 (6 bases). V was trimmed by 5 bases and J by 8 bases, leaving 18 bases between them. Germline CDR1 is MNHEY and CDR2 is SMNVEV (reference sequence). The length of the CDR3 is 14 residues. The CDR3 loop is CASSLYRGADEAFF. CDR3 DNA sequence: TGTGCCAGCAGTCTCTACCGGGGGGCGGACGAAGCTTTCTTT.

This clone was detected once. CDR3 nucleotides: TGTGCCAGCAGGCCACAGGGTGGTAATGAAAAACTGTTTTTT. This codes for CASRPQGGNEKLFF. The chain recombines TRBV6-1 with TRBJ1-4, with D maybe TRBD1 (6 bases). Per the germline V gene, CDR1 is MNHNS and CDR2 is SASEGT. The length of the CDR3 is 14 residues. Trimming removed 6 bases at V and 4 bases at J, with 12 bases between.

This sequence joins TRBV7-3 and TRBJ2-5, with 7 positions matching TRBD1. The CDR3 length is 14 residues. CDR1 and CDR2 from the germline V gene are SGHTA and FQGTGA. Trimming cost V 1 base and J 2 bases; bases outside gene matches: 1. CDR3 sequence (DNA): TGTGCCAGCAGCTTAATGGGACAGCAAGAGACCCAGTACTTC. Translation gives CASSLMGQQETQYF. Supplemented by reference TRBV7-3 and TRBJ2-5, the full variable domain reads GAGVSQTPSNKVTEKGKYVELRCDPISGHTALYWYRQSLGQGPEFLIYFQGTGAADDSGLPNDRFFAVRPEGSVSTLKIQRTERGDSAVYLCASSLMGQQETQYFGPGTRLLVL.

This chain joins TRBV7-9 and TRBJ1-3; TRBD1 might be the D (6 bases). The CDR3 is 16 amino acids. The V end lost 7 bases, the J end lost 3 bases, and 19 bases lay between the germline ends. From germline, CDR1 is SEHNR and CDR2 FQNEAQ (reference sequence). This CDR3 reads CASTIYDRIGGNTIYF. CDR3 DNA sequence: TGTGCCAGCACCATATATGACAGGATAGGTGGAAACACCATATATTTT.

The chain is built from TRBV19 and TRBJ1-4; D uncertain. The CDR3 consists of 15 residues. The V and J ends lost 5 bases and 4 bases respectively, with 14 bases between them. Germline loops: CDR1 LNHDA, CDR2 SQIVND (reference sequence). CDR3 amino acids: CASSYLSGGNEKLFF. The CDR3 DNA follows: TGTGCCAGTAGTTATCTTTCAGGAGGTAATGAAAAACTGTTTTTT.

The chain joins TRBV19 to TRBJ1-2; a weak D match, TRBD1 (6 bases). CDR1 is LNHDA and CDR2 is SQIVND in the germline V gene (reference sequence). Deletions cut 7 bases from V and 0 bases from J, with 9 bases between. The CDR3 consists of 13 residues. The CDR3 DNA reads as TGTGCCAGTAATCCAGGGGCTAACTATGGCTACACCTTC. This translates into CASNPGANYGYTF. The full variable domain, its missing parts supplied by reference TRBV19 and TRBJ1-2, is DGGITQSPKYLFRKEGQNVTLSCEQNLNHDAMYWYRQDPGQGLRLIYYSQIVNDFQKGDIAEGYSVSREKKESFPLTVTSAQKNPTAFYLCASNPGANYGYTFGSGTRLTVV.

CDR3 in DNA: TGTGCCAGCAGTTTCCCCAGGGGGCTAGGAACCGGGGAGCTGTTTTTT. As protein: CASSFPRGLGTGELFF. The rearrangement links TRBV28 to TRBJ2-2; 8 nucleotides line up with TRBD1. V shed 3 bases, J shed 5 bases, and the junction held 8 bases outside the gene matches. The CDR3 length is 16 residues. In germline, CDR1 is MDHEN, CDR2 SYDVKM.

The chain has TRBV5-1 and TRBJ2-1, with TRBD2 identical over 7 bases. The germline gives CDR1 SGHRS, CDR2 YFSETQ. The CDR3 is 15 amino acids. V gave up 4 bases and J gave up 5 bases; unmatched junction bases: 9. CDR3 DNA: TGCGCCAGCAGCCGACTAGCAGAGAGAAACAATGAGCAGTTCTTC. It encodes CASSRLAERNNEQFF.

This rearrangement joins TRBV5-6 to TRBJ2-3; D is ambiguous. Germline lookup yields CDR1 SGHDT and CDR2 YYEEEE. Trimming pared 0 bases from V and 4 bases from J, leaving 6 bases between. The CDR3 consists of 13 residues. CDR3 sequence: CASSLVSSDTQYF. The CDR3 DNA is TGTGCCAGCAGCTTGGTTTCGTCAGATACGCAGTATTTT.

The chain employs TRBV7-8 and TRBJ1-5; 8 bases are a match to TRBD1. CDR1 is SGHVS, CDR2 FQNEAQ, per germline. This CDR3 has 18 amino acids. The trim removed 1 base at V and 0 bases at J, leaving 8 bases unmatched. The CDR3 DNA is TGTGCCAGCAGCTTAGAGGGGACAGGCCTCTATAGCAATCAGCCCCAGCATTTT. It translates to CASSLEGTGLYSNQPQHF.

The chain links TRBV2 to TRBJ2-7, with 10 bases that match TRBD1. The V and J ends lost 5 bases and 5 bases, in that order; junction bases with no gene match: 6. The germline V gene has CDR1 SNHLY and CDR2 FYNNEI. This CDR3 has 14 amino acids. CDR3: CASSLGQGFNEQYF. The CDR3 DNA is TGTGCCAGCAGTCTGGGACAGGGGTTCAACGAGCAGTACTTC.

This clone was observed once. The chain carries TRBV19 and TRBJ2-7, with 8 bases lining up with TRBD1. CDR3 length: 15 amino acids. Germline CDR1 is LNHDA and CDR2 is SQIVND (reference sequence). The junction had 10 bases not matched to a gene; V was cut back by 9 bases and J by 0 bases. In nucleotides, the CDR3 is TGTGCCAGCCGCATTGGACAGGGTCCCTCCTACGAGCAGTACTTC. The encoded protein is CASRIGQGPSYEQYF. The variable domain in full, completed from reference TRBV19 and TRBJ2-7, reads DGGITQSPKYLFRKEGQNVTLSCEQNLNHDAMYWYRQDPGQGLRLIYYSQIVNDFQKGDIAEGYSVSREKKESFPLTVTSAQKNPTAFYLCASRIGQGPSYEQYFGPGTRLTVT.

The chain employs TRBV10-3 and TRBJ2-2; D is unresolved. This CDR3 has 16 amino acids. CDR1 ENHRY and CDR2 SYGVKD come from the germline V gene. Trimming shortened V by 0 bases and J by 5 bases, and 13 bases separated the two germline ends. The CDR3 is CAISESGTPRTGELFF. DNA of the CDR3: TGTGCCATCAGTGAGTCAGGAACCCCTAGGACCGGGGAGCTGTTTTTT.

The V and J genes are TRBV10-1 and TRBJ1-2, with a possible D match to TRBD1 (5 bases). V lost 4 bases, J lost 8 bases, and 41 bases lay in between. This CDR3 has 22 amino acids. Germline V gene data show CDR1 as WNHNN and CDR2 as SYGVQD (reference sequence). In DNA, the CDR3 is TGCGCCAGCAGTGCTTATAGCGGGACGCAATCCTGGGGACTAACTATGAGGAAGGGCTACACCTTC. Residues: CASSAYSGTQSWGLTMRKGYTF.

The gene calls are TRBV6-6 and TRBJ2-1; 9 positions agree with TRBD2. Germline lookup yields CDR1 MNHNY and CDR2 SVGAGI (reference sequence). The V and J ends lost 0 bases and 6 bases, in that order; junction bases with no gene match: 3. The CDR3 loop spans 15 amino acids. The DNA of the CDR3 is TGTGCCAGCAGTTACTCAGCGGGAGGTGGCAATGAGCAGTTCTTC. Encoded protein: CASSYSAGGGNEQFF.

This clone occurred once. The rearrangement links TRBV5-6 to TRBJ2-7; the D gene is possibly TRBD2 (6 bases). The CDR3 is 13 residues long. From germline, CDR1 is SGHDT and CDR2 YYEEEE. With 0 bases removed from V and 7 bases from J, the gap between germline ends came to 11 bases. The CDR3 DNA follows: TGTGCCAGCAGCTTGGGCGCGGGAAATGAGCAGTACTTC. Translation: CASSLGAGNEQYF.

This chain uses TRBV30 with TRBJ2-7, with 7 bases identical to TRBD2. The germline gives CDR1 GTSNPN, CDR2 SVGIG (reference sequence). After removal of 4 bases from V and 1 base from J, the junction contained 4 bases not matched to a gene. The CDR3 totals 13 residues. The chain's CDR3 is CAWNPGGSYEQYF. The CDR3, as DNA: TGTGCCTGGAACCCCGGGGGGTCCTACGAGCAGTACTTC. The variable domain in full, completed from reference TRBV30 and TRBJ2-7, reads SQTIHQWPATLVQPVGSPLSLECTVEGTSNPNLYWYRQAAGRGLQLLFYSVGIGQISSEVPQNLSASRPQDRQFILSSKKLLLSDSGFYLCAWNPGGSYEQYFGPGTRLTVT.

J is TRBJ2-2 and V is TRBV18; TRBD1 matches at 9 bases. Trimming removed 2 bases from V and 5 bases from J; junction bases left unmatched: 9. CDR3 length: 17 residues. In germline, CDR1 is KGHSH, CDR2 LQKENI. CDR3 amino acids: CASSPSGQGYYTGELFF. The CDR3 DNA follows: TGTGCCAGCTCACCATCAGGACAGGGGTATTATACCGGGGAGCTGTTTTTT.

The rearrangement joins TRBV10-2 to TRBJ2-5, with a weak D call TRBD1 (7 bases). With 8 bases removed from V and 5 bases from J, the gap between germline ends came to 12 bases. This CDR3 spans 12 amino acids. The germline V gene has CDR1 WSHSY and CDR2 SAAADI. CDR3 sequence (DNA): TGCGCCAGCGGAGGGGGCGAGGAGACCCAGTACTTC. It translates to CASGGGEETQYF.

V and J are TRBV7-6 and TRBJ2-7; 9 positions agree with TRBD1. The germline CDR1 and CDR2 sequences are SGHVS and FNYEAQ. Germline trimming cut 4 bases from V and 4 bases from J; bases unmatched to any gene: 5. The CDR3 covers 14 residues. The chain's CDR3 is CASSSGTGRYEQYF. The CDR3 DNA reads TGTGCCAGCAGCTCCGGGACAGGGCGTTACGAGCAGTACTTC.

This chain connects TRBV29-1 to TRBJ2-1; TRBD2 matches at 9 bases. J was trimmed by 0 bases and V by 6 bases; bases with no gene match: 3. From germline, CDR1 is SQVTM and CDR2 ANQGSEA. The CDR3 runs 14 residues. The CDR3 DNA sequence: TGCAGCGTGTTTAGCGGGGGCTCCTACAATGAGCAGTTCTTC. Translation: CSVFSGGSYNEQFF.

The genes are TRBV28 and TRBJ1-2; possible D gene TRBD1, 6 bases. Trimming cost V 5 bases and J 4 bases, with 14 bases left between them. The CDR3 is 14 amino acids. Germline-derived CDR1 and CDR2 are MDHEN and SYDVKM. The CDR3 here is CASSPQGGAYGYTF. CDR3 nucleotides: TGTGCCAGCAGTCCCCAAGGGGGGGCCTATGGCTACACCTTC.

The chain employs TRBV6-5 and TRBJ1-5; a possible D gene is TRBD1 (6 bases). This CDR3 has 13 amino acids. Germline assignment: CDR1 MNHEY and CDR2 SVGAGI. V shed 1 base and J shed 13 bases, with 14 bases lying between them. CDR3 in amino acids: CASSYYPGQTQHF. In DNA, the CDR3 is TGTGCCAGCAGTTACTACCCGGGACAAACTCAGCATTTT.

The V gene is TRBV5-4, the J gene TRBJ2-7; D uncertain. V was shortened by 3 bases and J by 2 bases, with 3 bases between the two germline ends. This CDR3 spans 11 amino acids. CDR1 SGHNT and CDR2 YYREEE come from the germline V gene (reference sequence). As DNA, the CDR3 is TGTGCCAGCAGCTCAACCTACGAGCAGTACTTC. Its protein product is CASSSTYEQYF.

This chain joins TRBV6-4 and TRBJ1-2; possibly TRBD1 for D (5 bases). Trimming shortened V by 0 bases and J by 8 bases, and 10 bases separated the two germline ends. Germline V gene sequence: CDR1 MRHNA, CDR2 SNTAGT. The CDR3 is 13 residues long. CDR3 protein: CASSDSGALGYTF. The CDR3 nucleotides are TGTGCCAGCAGTGACTCAGGGGCGCTCGGCTACACCTTC.

This clone was observed a single time. The rearrangement joins TRBV2 to TRBJ2-7; weak D call: TRBD2 (7 bases). The CDR3 consists of 13 residues. Per the germline V gene, CDR1 is SNHLY and CDR2 is FYNNEI. Trimming left V 6 bases short and J 3 bases short, with 12 bases between. The CDR3 DNA sequence: TGTGCCAGCAGAGGGGGGGATGACTACGAGCAGTACTTC. It specifies CASRGGDDYEQYF. Based on the CDR3 plus reference TRBV2 and TRBJ2-7, the full variable domain is EPEVTQTPSHQVTQMGQEVILRCVPISNHLYFYWYRQILGQKVEFLVSFYNNEISEKSEIFDDQFSVERPDGSNFTLKIRSTKLEDSAMYFCASRGGDDYEQYFGPGTRLTVT.

V and J are TRBV9 and TRBJ2-3, with a possible D match to TRBD2 (6 bases). CDR3 size: 15 residues. Between the trimmed V and J ends, which lost 0 bases and 4 bases, there was a span of 12 bases. Germline CDR1 and CDR2: SGDLS and YYNGEE. As DNA, the CDR3 is TGTGCCAGCAGCGTAGAACTAGCTTCCCCAGATACGCAGTATTTT. Translated, it gives CASSVELASPDTQYF. Full variable domain (outside the CDR3, taken from reference TRBV9 and TRBJ2-3): DSGVTQTPKHLITATGQRVTLRCSPRSGDLSVYWYQQSLDQGLQFLIQYYNGEERAKGNILERFSAQQFPDLHSELNLSSLELGDSALYFCASSVELASPDTQYFGPGTRLTVL.

The chain recombines TRBV12-5 with TRBJ2-1, with 11 bases that match TRBD2. Losses at the gene ends were 1 base for V and 7 bases for J; bases not matched to a gene: 3. Germline V gene sequence: CDR1 LGHNT, CDR2 FRNRAP. The CDR3 is 15 residues long. The CDR3 bases are TGTGCTAGTGGTTTGGGACTAGCGGGAAGGAATGAGCAGTTCTTC. As protein: CASGLGLAGRNEQFF.